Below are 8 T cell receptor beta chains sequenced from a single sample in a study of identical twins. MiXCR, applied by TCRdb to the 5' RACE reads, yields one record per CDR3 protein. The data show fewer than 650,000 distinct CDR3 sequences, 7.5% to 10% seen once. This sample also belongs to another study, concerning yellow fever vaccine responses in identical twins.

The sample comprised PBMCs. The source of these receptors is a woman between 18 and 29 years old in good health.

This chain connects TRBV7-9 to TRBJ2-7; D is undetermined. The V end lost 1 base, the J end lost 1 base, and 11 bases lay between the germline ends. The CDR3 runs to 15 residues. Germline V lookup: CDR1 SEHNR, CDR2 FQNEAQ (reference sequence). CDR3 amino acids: CASSLVPALSYEQYF. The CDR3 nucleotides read TGTGCCAGCAGCTTAGTGCCAGCTCTATCCTACGAGCAGTACTTC.

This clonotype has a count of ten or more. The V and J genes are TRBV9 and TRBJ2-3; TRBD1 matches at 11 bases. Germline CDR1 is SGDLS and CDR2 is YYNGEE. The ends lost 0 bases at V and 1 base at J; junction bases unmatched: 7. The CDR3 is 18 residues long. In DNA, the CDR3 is TGTGCCAGCAGCGTAGATGTCTGGGGACAGGGGGGCACAGATACGCAGTATTTT. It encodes CASSVDVWGQGGTDTQYF.

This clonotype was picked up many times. CDR3 region: CASSRQGSIEQYF. In DNA, the CDR3 is TGTGCCAGCAGTAGACAGGGAAGCATCGAGCAGTACTTC. This sequence joins TRBV6-2 or TRBV6-3 and TRBJ2-7; 7 nucleotides agree with TRBD1. Germline V gives CDR1 MNHEY, CDR2 SVGEGT. V lost 5 bases and J lost 6; bases outside the gene matches: 7. CDR3 size: 13 residues.

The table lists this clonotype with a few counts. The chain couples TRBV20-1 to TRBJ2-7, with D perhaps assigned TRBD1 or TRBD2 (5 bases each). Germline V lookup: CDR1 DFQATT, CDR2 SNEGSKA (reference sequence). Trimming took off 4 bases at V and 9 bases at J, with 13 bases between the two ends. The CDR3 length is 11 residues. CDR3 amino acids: CSANLGERQYF. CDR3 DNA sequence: TGCAGTGCTAACTTGGGGGAAAGGCAGTACTTC.

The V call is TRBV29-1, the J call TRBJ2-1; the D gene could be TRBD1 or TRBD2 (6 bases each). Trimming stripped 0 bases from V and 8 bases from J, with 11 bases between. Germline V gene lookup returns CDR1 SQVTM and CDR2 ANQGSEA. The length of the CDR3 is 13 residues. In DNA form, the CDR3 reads TGCAGCGTTGAAGATCCCGGGGGCGATGAGCAGTTCTTC. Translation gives CSVEDPGGDEQFF.

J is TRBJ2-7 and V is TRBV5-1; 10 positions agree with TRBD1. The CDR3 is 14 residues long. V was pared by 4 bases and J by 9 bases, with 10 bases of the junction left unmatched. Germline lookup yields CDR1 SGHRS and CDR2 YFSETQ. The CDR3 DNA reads TGCGCCAGCAGCCCCCCAGACAGGGGGCACGGGCAGTACTTC. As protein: CASSPPDRGHGQYF.

CDR3 protein: CASSSGTAMNTGELFF. The CDR3, as DNA: TGCGCCAGCAGCTCCGGGACTGCTATGAACACCGGGGAGCTGTTTTTT. This chain links TRBV5-1 with TRBJ2-2; tentatively, D is TRBD2 (6 bases). CDR1 is SGHRS and CDR2 is YFSETQ in the germline V gene. The CDR3 covers 16 residues. V was trimmed by 3 bases and J by 1 base, leaving 13 bases between them.

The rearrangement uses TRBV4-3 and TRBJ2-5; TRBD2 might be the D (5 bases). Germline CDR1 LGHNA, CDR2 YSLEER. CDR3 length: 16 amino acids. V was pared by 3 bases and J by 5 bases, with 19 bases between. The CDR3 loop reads CASSQGAPGPGETQYF. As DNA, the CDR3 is TGCGCCAGCAGCCAGGGAGCTCCGGGTCCCGGGGAGACCCAGTACTTC.